A single sample is the source of the 12 T cell receptor beta chains below, sequenced in a study of shared clonotypes between healthy human individuals. TCRdb keeps only in-frame clones here, not all; method: immunoSEQ multiplex PCR. The sample carries about 2.2 million clones, 90% to 95% recorded once. Only CD45RO-negative cells positively selected for CCR7 counted as naive CD8 cells, so terminally differentiated effector memory CD45RA+ cells were excluded. Input material: naive CD8+ T cells from PBMCs. The origin of the receptors is a man between 18 and 35 years old in good health. Some clones in this sample may be carry-over from other donors' samples.

A single count supports this clone. CDR3 DNA: TGTGCCAGCAGCCAAGATGTAAGCGGGAGGGCCGAGGTCCCCTACGAGCAGTACTTC. Translated, it gives CASSQDVSGRAEVPYEQYF. The rearrangement links TRBV4-2 to TRBJ2-7, with 10 bases that match TRBD2. Trimming took 0 bases from V and 2 from J; bases not matched to a gene: 13. The CDR3 has 19 residues. Germline V gives CDR1 LGHNA, CDR2 YNFKEQ.

This chain links TRBV7-9 with TRBJ2-1; D may be TRBD2 (6 bases). The V end lost 8 bases, the J end lost 3 bases, and 11 bases lay between the germline ends. This CDR3 has 13 residues. Germline CDR1 reads SEHNR; CDR2 reads FQNEAQ (reference sequence). This chain's CDR3 is CASAGGDYNEQFF. The CDR3 DNA follows: TGTGCCAGCGCCGGCGGGGACTACAATGAGCAGTTCTTC.

In the case of this clone: Germline is not matched at one junction end, which may reflect a read error. The V gene is TRBV13, the J gene TRBJ2-7, with TRBD2 matching 12 bases. Per germline, CDR1 PRHDT and CDR2 FYEKMQ (reference sequence). The CDR3 has 15 residues. The DNA of the CDR3 is TGTGCCAGCAGCATAGGACTAGCGGGAACCTACGAGCAGTACTTC. Its translation: CASSIGLAGTYEQYF.

The chain recombines TRBV6-1 with TRBJ1-5, with no clear D. Trimming removed 3 bases from V and 9 bases from J, with 15 bases in between. The germline CDR1 and CDR2 sequences are MNHNS and SASEGT. The CDR3 is 14 residues long. CDR3 sequence (DNA): TGTGCCAGCAGTGATGGCCGGGTCTGGGGGCCCCAGCATTTT. As protein: CASSDGRVWGPQHF.

This clone appeared once. The chain combines TRBV5-1 with TRBJ2-1; no firm D call. V lost 5 bases, J lost 9 bases, and 18 bases lay in between. Per the germline V gene, CDR1 is SGHRS and CDR2 is YFSETQ. The CDR3 loop spans 14 amino acids. The chain's CDR3 is CASSGDLRDTEQFF. CDR3 sequence (DNA): TGCGCCAGCAGTGGGGATCTCCGAGACACTGAGCAGTTCTTC.

J is TRBJ2-7 and V is TRBV4-3; 10 nucleotides agree with TRBD1. The junction had 5 bases not matched to a gene; V was cut back by 4 bases and J by 5 bases. The CDR3 loop spans 14 amino acids. Germline assignment: CDR1 LGHNA and CDR2 YSLEER. The CDR3: CASSRGTGANEQYF. The CDR3 bases are TGCGCCAGCAGCCGCGGGACAGGGGCGAACGAGCAGTACTTC.

V is TRBV29-1 and J is TRBJ2-1; D call uncertain. The V gene lost 3 bases and the J gene lost 7 bases, with 19 bases spanning the gap. The CDR3 is made up of 15 amino acids. Germline values: CDR1 SQVTM, CDR2 ANQGSEA. CDR3 DNA: TGCAGCGTTGACTTGGGTGCCGTTTTGTGGAATGAGCAGTTCTTC. Its protein product is CSVDLGAVLWNEQFF.

CDR3 in amino acids: CASSYTSMNTEAFF. The CDR3 DNA reads as TGTGCCAGCAGTTACACAAGCATGAACACTGAAGCTTTCTTT. This chain links TRBV6-5 with TRBJ1-1; D is undetermined. V was pared by 2 bases and J by 0 bases, with 7 bases between. This CDR3 has 14 amino acids. In germline, CDR1 is MNHEY, CDR2 SVGAGI.

This clone was counted once. The genes are TRBV6-1 and TRBJ2-5; 8 nucleotides align to TRBD2. Trimming at V came to 2 bases and at J to 3 bases, leaving 5 bases not matched to a gene. There are 15 residues in the CDR3. The germline CDR1 and CDR2 sequences are MNHNS and SASEGT. CDR3 amino acids: CASSEISGIKETQYF. In DNA form, the CDR3 reads TGTGCCAGCAGTGAAATTAGCGGGATAAAAGAGACCCAGTACTTC.

This rearrangement joins TRBV28 to TRBJ1-4, with D unclear. Trimming shortened V by 3 bases and J by 0 bases, and 14 bases separated the two germline ends. Germline CDR1 and CDR2: MDHEN and SYDVKM. The CDR3 loop spans 17 amino acids. The CDR3 protein is CASSLGVRGSTNEKLFF. CDR3 nucleotides: TGTGCCAGCAGTTTGGGAGTAAGAGGGTCAACTAATGAAAAACTGTTTTTT.

This clone was seen a single time. The chain joins TRBV5-8 to TRBJ2-2, with D uncertain. V was shortened by 6 bases and J by 4 bases, with 19 bases between the two germline ends. Germline CDR1 SGHTS, CDR2 YDEGEE. This CDR3 contains 16 residues. The CDR3 coding sequence is TGTGCCAGCATCCTTCGCGTGTACCGATGCACCGGGGAGCTGTTTTTT. It encodes CASILRVYRCTGELFF.

The chain joins TRBV5-1 to TRBJ1-2; D not certain. Germline CDR1 SGHRS, CDR2 YFSETQ. Deletions cut 7 bases from V and 8 bases from J, with 15 bases between. The CDR3 consists of 12 residues. The CDR3 reads CASGPSGSGYTF. For the CDR3, the DNA is TGCGCCAGCGGCCCGTCGGGGTCAGGCTACACCTTC.